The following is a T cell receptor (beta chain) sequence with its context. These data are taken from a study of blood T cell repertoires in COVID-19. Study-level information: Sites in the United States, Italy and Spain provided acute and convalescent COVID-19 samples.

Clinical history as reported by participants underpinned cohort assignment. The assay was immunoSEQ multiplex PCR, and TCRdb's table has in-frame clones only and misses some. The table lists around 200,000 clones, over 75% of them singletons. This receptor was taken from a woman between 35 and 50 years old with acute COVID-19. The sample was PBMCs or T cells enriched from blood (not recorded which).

CDR3: CASSRGVNTEAFF. As DNA, the CDR3 is TGCGCCAGCAGTCGGGGGGTGAACACTGAAGCTTTCTTT. V usage is TRBV4-3 and J usage is TRBJ1-1, with D perhaps TRBD1 (5 bases). V was clipped by 6 bases and J by 0 bases, with 8 bases between them. CDR3 size: 13 residues. Per germline, CDR1 LGHNA and CDR2 YSLEER.